The rows below give T cell receptor beta chains drawn from one sample of a study of Ad26.COV2.S vaccination and SARS-CoV-2 variants. Measured with immunoSEQ multiplex PCR; TCRdb has only the in-frame clones, and not every one. Among approximately 450,000 clones listed, roughly 90% were seen once. The sequences come from peripheral blood, collected in a trial of Ad26.COV2.S vaccine versus placebo. The receptors stem from a person aged 18-65 years who received the Ad26.COV2.S COVID-19 vaccine or a placebo. Both conserved end residues are part of each CDR3. The D gene is left open where the match is weak. The listing skips clone size in some rows; elsewhere it reads once, few, many or a size class.

D	V	J	size	CDR3	DNA
TRBD2	TRBV5-4	TRBJ2-7	NA	CASSVPSGRYEQYF	TGTGCCAGCAGCGTACCTAGCGGGAGATACGAGCAGTACTTC
TRBD2	TRBV30	TRBJ2-1	NA	CAWRVTSGNYNEQFF	TGTGCCTGGAGGGTGACTAGCGGGAACTACAATGAGCAGTTCTTC
NA	TRBV25-1	TRBJ2-2	once	CASSADREAVTGELFF	TGTGCCAGCAGTGCCGACAGGGAGGCGGTTACCGGGGAGCTGTTTTTT
NA	TRBV24-1	TRBJ2-3	NA	CATASGGGTDTQYF	TGTGCCACCGCGTCCGGCGGAGGCACAGATACGCAGTATTTT
NA	TRBV7-8	TRBJ2-1	NA	CASSLAPTSSHEQFF	TGTGCCAGCAGCTTAGCGCCCACTAGTTCCCATGAGCAGTTCTTC
NA	TRBV13	TRBJ2-7	NA	CASSLGLAEYYEQYF	TGTGCCAGCAGCTTAGGCCTCGCGGAATATTACGAGCAGTACTTC
NA	TRBV5-4	TRBJ2-7	NA	CASSLAGRSRYEQYF	TGTGCCAGCAGCTTGGCGGGGAGGAGCAGATACGAGCAGTACTTC
NA	TRBV21-1	TRBJ2-4	NA	CASSNEDPAGDIQYF	TGTGCCAGCAGCAATGAGGACCCCGCCGGGGACATTCAGTACTTC
TRBD1	TRBV27	TRBJ1-5	once	CASSPRTGGNQPQHF	TGTGCCAGCAGTCCAAGGACAGGGGGAAATCAGCCCCAGCATTTT
NA	TRBV19	TRBJ1-2	NA	CASSIWMTLSHYGYTF	TGTGCCAGTAGTATATGGATGACATTGAGTCACTATGGCTACACCTTC
TRBD1	TRBV7-2	TRBJ1-2	NA	CASSPYTGGGYGYTF	TGTGCCAGCAGCCCCTATACAGGGGGCGGCTATGGCTACACCTTC
TRBD2	TRBV6-2/TRBV6-3	TRBJ2-1	NA	CASSFSSGRRKRDEQFF	TGTGCCAGCAGTTTCTCTAGCGGGAGGAGGAAAAGGGATGAGCAGTTCTTC
TRBD1	TRBV28	TRBJ1-2	NA	CASTWVPGTGSAGYTF	TGTGCCAGCACGTGGGTCCCCGGGACAGGGAGCGCCGGCTACACCTTC